This T cell receptor (beta chain) derives from a study of human T cells and chemical hapten exposure. Background on the study: The sensitizing agent was 2% DPC, placed on roughly 2 cm by roughly 2 cm of upper inner arm skin.

The time point: pre-sensitization, week 0. Treatment indicated: therapeutic diphenylcyclopropenone sensitization with weekly scalp DPC. This clonotype was recorded many times. The CDR3 spans 16 residues. Per the germline V gene, CDR1 is SGHAT and CDR2 is FQNNGV. With 5 bases removed from V and 4 bases from J, the gap between germline ends came to 19 bases. Using its own MiXCR run on the RACE reads, TCRdb lists one record per CDR3 protein. The sample consists of tens of thousands of distinct CDR3 sequences, about 8.9% of them appearing once. This receptor was taken from a woman aged 40-49 years with alopecia areata. Some clones in this sample may be carry-over from other donors' samples. Material: whole blood, obtained in connection with sensitization to the hapten diphenylcyclopropenone (DPC). The V call is TRBV11-2, the J call TRBJ2-3; weak D call: TRBD1 (6 bases). This chain's CDR3 is CASSPNYRVRSDTQYF. The CDR3 DNA reads as TGTGCCAGCAGCCCCAATTACAGGGTTCGGTCAGATACGCAGTATTTT.